The 23 T cell receptor beta chains below were found in one sample sequenced in a study of OX40 agonist ivuxolimab in advanced cancers. The method was immunoSEQ multiplex PCR; TCRdb's version includes in-frame clones alone and lacks a portion of them. Among over 8,500 clones listed, about nine tenths were seen once. Here the sequenced sample was CD4+ or CD8+ T cells sorted from blood, taken in a trial of the OX40 agonist ivuxolimab. These TCRs come from an adult with an advanced solid tumor such as melanoma, head and neck, liver or kidney cancer.

V and J are TRBV6-5 and TRBJ2-5; D unclear. The CDR3 runs to 13 residues. V shed 2 bases and J shed 5 bases, with 9 bases lying between them. Looked up from germline, CDR1 is MNHEY and CDR2 is SVGAGI. The CDR3 is CASSYPGRETQYF. In DNA, the CDR3 is TGTGCCAGCAGTTACCCTGGAAGGGAGACCCAGTACTTC.

The rearrangement links TRBV4-1 to TRBJ2-7, with TRBD1 identical over 7 bases. The CDR3 loop spans 15 amino acids. Trimming cost V 2 bases and J 4 bases; bases outside gene matches: 8. Germline assignment: CDR1 MGHRA and CDR2 YSYEKL. The CDR3 spells CASSQSLTGSYEQYF. The CDR3 DNA sequence: TGCGCCAGCAGCCAATCATTGACAGGGAGTTACGAGCAGTACTTC.

V is TRBV7-9 and J is TRBJ2-3; 11 positions agree with TRBD2. Trimming took 5 bases from V and 0 from J; bases not matched to a gene: 7. The CDR3 is 17 amino acids. Germline V lookup: CDR1 SEHNR, CDR2 FQNEAQ (reference sequence). For the CDR3, the DNA is TGTGCCAGCAGCGAACCTAGCGGGAGGATAAGCACAGATACGCAGTATTTT. Amino acids: CASSEPSGRISTDTQYF.

This rearrangement joins TRBV7-8 to TRBJ2-7, with D uncertain. Deletions cut 5 bases from V and 9 bases from J, with 14 bases between. Germline loops: CDR1 SGHVS, CDR2 FQNEAQ. The CDR3 is 12 residues long. CDR3 coding DNA: TGTGCCAGCAGCGGCAGAATGGGGTGGCAGTACTTC. As protein: CASSGRMGWQYF.

The V gene is TRBV27, the J gene TRBJ1-4; D is ambiguous. Trimming left V 4 bases short and J 10 bases short, with 16 bases between. The germline CDR1 and CDR2 sequences are MNHEY and SMNVEV (reference sequence). CDR3 length: 14 residues. CDR3 nucleotide sequence: TGTGCCAGCAGTTCAGGACTGGGAATGGGAAAACTGTTTTTT. As protein: CASSSGLGMGKLFF.

This chain joins TRBV9 and TRBJ2-3, with D maybe TRBD1 (8 bases). The CDR3 extends over 15 amino acids. Germline assignment: CDR1 SGDLS and CDR2 YYNGEE. The V end was cut by 1 base, the J end by 5 bases, with 14 bases between. DNA for the CDR3: TGTGCCAGCAGCGTATACACAGGGGGGGGAGATACGCAGTATTTT. Its translation: CASSVYTGGGDTQYF.

The CDR3 spells CASSFFRDSSYEQYF. As DNA, the CDR3 is TGTGCCAGCAGTTTCTTTCGGGACAGCTCCTACGAGCAGTACTTC. V usage is TRBV28 and J usage is TRBJ2-7; 7 positions agree with TRBD1. Germline V gives CDR1 MDHEN, CDR2 SYDVKM. The CDR3 is 15 residues long. After removal of 3 bases from V and 0 bases from J, the junction contained 5 bases not matched to a gene.

The gene calls are TRBV10-1 and TRBJ2-3; tentative D call: TRBD2 (5 bases). The CDR3 is made up of 13 amino acids. Germline CDR1 is WNHNN and CDR2 is SYGVQD (reference sequence). With 1 base removed from V and 4 bases from J, the gap between germline ends came to 6 bases. The CDR3 is CASSELEADTQYF. In DNA form, the CDR3 reads TGCGCCAGCAGTGAGTTGGAGGCAGATACGCAGTATTTT.

The rearrangement links TRBV6-4 to TRBJ1-1; D gene ambiguous. There are 13 residues in the CDR3. The ends were cut back, 5 bases at V and 1 base at J, with 8 bases in the middle. Germline-derived CDR1 and CDR2 are MRHNA and SNTAGT. The CDR3 here is CASSTEPNTEAFF. The CDR3 DNA reads as TGTGCCAGCAGTACCGAGCCGAACACTGAAGCTTTCTTT.

The J gene is TRBJ2-7, the V gene TRBV6-6, with 8 bases fitting TRBD2. The CDR3 contains 15 residues. The germline V gene encodes CDR1 MNHNY and CDR2 SVGAGI (reference sequence). V trimming: 1 base; J trimming: 3 bases; junction bases outside the gene matches: 5. CDR3 sequence: CASSYWSGSVYEQYF. Written as DNA, the CDR3 is TGTGCCAGCAGTTACTGGAGCGGGAGTGTCTACGAGCAGTACTTC.

The gene calls are TRBV6-6 and TRBJ2-1, with D possibly being TRBD1 or TRBD2 (5 bases each). The ends were cut back, 8 bases at V and 4 bases at J, with 15 bases in the middle. CDR3 length: 14 residues. Germline V CDR1 and CDR2: MNHNY, SVGAGI (reference sequence). CDR3 DNA sequence: TGTGCCAGCCTCCGGGACGGAGCATACAATGAGCAGTTCTTC. Its protein is CASLRDGAYNEQFF.

This clone was seen just once. This chain joins TRBV5-6 and TRBJ1-6, with 9 nucleotides matching TRBD1. Per the germline V gene, CDR1 is SGHDT and CDR2 is YYEEEE. J gave up 5 bases and V 0 bases, and 0 bases lay outside the gene matches. This CDR3 is built from 15 residues. CDR3 amino acids: CASSLDRGHNSPLHF. The DNA for the CDR3 is TGTGCCAGCAGCTTGGACAGGGGGCATAATTCACCCCTCCACTTT.

J is TRBJ2-1 and V is TRBV7-2, with 8 nucleotides matching TRBD2. CDR3 size: 16 residues. Germline V gene data show CDR1 as SGHTA and CDR2 as FQGNSA. V shed 4 bases, J shed 9 bases, and the junction held 14 bases outside the gene matches. CDR3 residues: CASSSGEGYGRGEQFF. The DNA of the CDR3 is TGTGCCAGCAGCTCAGGGGAAGGTTACGGGAGGGGTGAGCAGTTCTTC.

The chain employs TRBV6-4 and TRBJ2-3; 13 bases are a match to TRBD2. From germline, CDR1 is MRHNA and CDR2 SNTAGT. J was trimmed by 5 bases and V by 6 bases; bases with no gene match: 5. The CDR3 is made up of 15 amino acids. DNA for the CDR3: TGTGCCAGCAGCCGGACTAGCGGGAGTCTAGATACGCAGTATTTT. Translation: CASSRTSGSLDTQYF.

J is TRBJ2-7 and V is TRBV4-1; D is undetermined. Looked up from germline, CDR1 is MGHRA and CDR2 is YSYEKL. CDR3 length: 15 residues. The V and J ends lost 2 bases and 3 bases respectively, with 14 bases between them. As DNA, the CDR3 is TGCGCCAGCAGCCAACGGACGGGTGGCGTCTACGAGCAGTACTTC. Residues: CASSQRTGGVYEQYF.

A few counts support this clone. It is unclear where the CDR3 begins or ends on the DNA, so no DNA is shown, and the CDR3 is as TCRdb lists it. The genes are TRBV6-4 and TRBJ2-7; the table's D call, TRBD2, has no DNA check behind it. The CDR3 is 15 residues long, ends included. Germline V gene lookup returns CDR1 MRHNA and CDR2 SNTAGT. This CDR3 is CASSPEVGSGSLMYF.

The rearrangement uses TRBV6-1 and TRBJ1-3, with TRBD1 as a possible D gene (5 bases). Per the germline V gene, CDR1 is MNHNS and CDR2 is SASEGT. This CDR3 is built from 14 residues. CDR3 in DNA: TGTGCTGGGAAGGGGACGGACTCTGGAAACACCATATATTTT. Translation gives CAGKGTDSGNTIYF.

This chain uses TRBV6-4 with TRBJ2-1; D is ambiguous. Germline CDR1 and CDR2: MRHNA and SNTAGT. V was pared by 4 bases and J by 9 bases, with 13 bases between. The CDR3 has 13 residues. CDR3 residues: CASSAGLASEQFF. CDR3 nucleotide sequence: TGTGCCAGCAGTGCTGGGCTGGCCAGTGAGCAGTTCTTC.

This chain connects TRBV28 to TRBJ2-7, with 9 bases matching TRBD1. J gave up 3 bases and V 7 bases, and 4 bases lay outside the gene matches. Germline loops: CDR1 MDHEN, CDR2 SYDVKM. The CDR3 spans 13 residues. In nucleotides, the CDR3 is TGTGCCAGCACTATGACAGGGGGCTACGAGCAGTACTTC. Translation gives CASTMTGGYEQYF. Looking up the rest from reference TRBV28 and TRBJ2-7 gives the full variable domain: DVKVTQSSRYLVKRTGEKVFLECVQDMDHENMFWYRQDPGLGLRLIYFSYDVKMKEKGDIPEGYSVSREKKERFSLILESASTNQTSMYLCASTMTGGYEQYFGPGTRLTVT.

The J gene is TRBJ1-1, the V gene TRBV10-3; the match to TRBD1 covers 10 bases. The V gene's germline CDR1 is ENHRY and CDR2 SYGVKD. Trimming took 7 bases from V and 3 from J; bases not matched to a gene: 14. The CDR3 has 17 residues. CDR3 residues: CAIKRTGTGAFDTEAFF. Here the CDR3 DNA reads TGTGCCATCAAACGAACCGGGACAGGGGCTTTTGACACTGAAGCTTTCTTT.

This chain uses TRBV19 with TRBJ1-3; TRBD1 is a possible D gene (5 bases). Germline CDR1 LNHDA, CDR2 SQIVND (reference sequence). The V end was cut by 7 bases, the J end by 0 bases, with 13 bases between. The CDR3 has 15 amino acids. Here the CDR3 reads CASKGWGPSGNTIYF. CDR3 DNA: TGTGCCAGTAAGGGATGGGGCCCCTCTGGAAACACCATATATTTT.

This clone occurred a few times. The CDR3 nucleotides read TGTGCCAGCAGTCCTAGGACAGACTACGAGCAGTACTTC. This encodes CASSPRTDYEQYF. The genes are TRBV27 and TRBJ2-7, with a possible D match to TRBD1 (6 bases). The CDR3 is 13 residues long. Germline assignment: CDR1 MNHEY and CDR2 SMNVEV (reference sequence). With 5 bases removed from V and 3 bases from J, the gap between germline ends came to 11 bases.

J is TRBJ1-1 and V is TRBV15; D gene unclear. Trimming took off 0 bases at V and 1 base at J, with 9 bases between the two ends. Germline V CDR1 and CDR2: LNHNV, YYDKDF (reference sequence). The CDR3 contains 15 residues. The CDR3 DNA reads as TGTGCCACCAGCAGAGATAGGCAGAAGAACACTGAAGCTTTCTTT. This gives the protein CATSRDRQKNTEAFF.